The source of this T cell receptor (beta chain) is a study of blood T cell repertoires in COVID-19. For the study at large: From T cells, B-cell-depleted T cells, or PBMCs came the material, which was cDNA or gDNA.

Produced via immunoSEQ multiplex PCR; TCRdb's table is partial and in-frame only. The sample shows roughly 290,000 clones, roughly 85% of them seen only once. Cohorts were determined from participant-reported clinical history. Looked up from germline, CDR1 is SGHTA and CDR2 is FQGNSA. V shed 5 bases and J 4 bases; nucleotides not matched to a gene: 3. This CDR3 has 14 residues. The gene calls are TRBV7-2 and TRBJ1-3; TRBD1 matches 9 bases. The clonotype was recovered from a woman in her twenties or thirties who had recovered from COVID-19. Specimen: PBMCs or T cells enriched from blood (not recorded which). CDR3 amino acids: CASSQGTGGNTIYF. Written as DNA, the CDR3 is TGTGCCAGCAGCCAGGGGACAGGGGGAAACACCATATATTTT.